This passage covers 23 T cell receptor beta chains from one sample sequenced in a study of shared clonotypes between healthy human individuals. TCRdb's table, derived via immunoSEQ multiplex PCR, lists solely in-frame clones and lacks some. The sample carries 1.6 million or so clones, roughly 98.5% recorded once. The sample taken for sequencing was naive CD4+ T cells sorted from blood. Subset reported: CD45RA+ positively selected. Receptor source: a young man in good health.

The V and J genes are TRBV6-5 and TRBJ1-1, with TRBD1 matching 8 bases. This CDR3 contains 15 residues. V lost 6 bases to trimming and J lost 1 base; unmatched junction nucleotides: 7. Germline V gene data show CDR1 as MNHEY and CDR2 as SVGAGI. CDR3 sequence: CASRERTGRNTEAFF. Written as DNA, the CDR3 is TGTGCCAGCAGGGAAAGGACAGGGAGGAACACTGAAGCTTTCTTT.

This clone was observed once. This chain connects TRBV2 to TRBJ1-5; D possibly corresponds to TRBD1 (6 bases). The CDR3 extends over 14 amino acids. Germline CDR1 is SNHLY and CDR2 is FYNNEI. V was shortened by 3 bases and J by 5 bases, with 11 bases between the two germline ends. The CDR3 DNA reads TGTGCCAGCAGTGACGGGACAACTTATCAGCCCCAGCATTTT. Its protein product is CASSDGTTYQPQHF.

The genes are TRBV2 and TRBJ2-7; tentative D call: TRBD2 (6 bases). Trimming cost V 6 bases and J 7 bases, with 13 bases left between them. The CDR3 has 12 amino acids. Germline CDR1 and CDR2: SNHLY and FYNNEI. The CDR3 sequence is CASSRRAGEQYF. The CDR3 DNA follows: TGTGCCAGCAGCCGAAGGGCGGGAGAGCAGTACTTC.

The genes are TRBV5-1 and TRBJ2-7; D tentatively reads TRBD1 or TRBD2 (5 bases each). This CDR3 contains 15 residues. V lost 1 base, J lost 4 bases, and 15 bases lay in between. In germline, CDR1 is SGHRS, CDR2 YFSETQ. CDR3: CASSLLGVPQYEQYF. Written as DNA, the CDR3 is TGCGCCAGCAGCTTGTTGGGGGTACCACAATACGAGCAGTACTTC.

This sequence joins TRBV5-4 and TRBJ2-2, with TRBD1 matching 9 bases. The CDR3 extends over 16 amino acids. The V segment lost 0 bases and the J segment 3 bases; nucleotides outside the gene matches: 3. CDR1 is SGHNT, CDR2 YYREEE, per germline (reference sequence). The CDR3 spells CASSLETGGYTGELFF. In DNA, the CDR3 is TGTGCCAGCAGCTTGGAGACAGGGGGTTACACCGGGGAGCTGTTTTTT.

The CDR3 DNA sequence: TGCGCCAGCAGACCCGCTAGCGGTAGCTCCTACAATGAGCAGTTCTTC. Translation gives CASRPASGSSYNEQFF. This rearrangement joins TRBV5-1 to TRBJ2-1; 7 bases are shared with TRBD2. Germline V gene sequence: CDR1 SGHRS, CDR2 YFSETQ. V gave up 5 bases and J gave up 0 bases; unmatched junction bases: 8. This CDR3 region has 16 residues.

The chain joins TRBV11-2 to TRBJ1-4, with D maybe TRBD1 (6 bases). The ends were cut back, 5 bases at V and 6 bases at J, with 10 bases in the middle. This CDR3 region has 13 residues. Germline-derived CDR1 and CDR2 are SGHAT and FQNNGV. The CDR3 protein is CASSIGGYEKLFF. The CDR3 DNA follows: TGTGCCAGCAGCATAGGGGGATATGAAAAACTGTTTTTT.

About this clone: The same CDR3 is also encoded by other DNA sequences in this sample. The chain has TRBV5-1 and TRBJ2-5; 12 bases align to TRBD2. Germline trimming cut 0 bases from V and 4 bases from J; bases unmatched to any gene: 4. Germline V gives CDR1 SGHRS, CDR2 YFSETQ. The CDR3 covers 16 residues. CDR3 DNA: TGCGCCAGCAGCTTGGATCTAGCGGGAGGGGGAGAGACCCAGTACTTC. It specifies CASSLDLAGGGETQYF.

V gene TRBV28 combines with J gene TRBJ1-2; 7 nucleotides align to TRBD1. The CDR3 spans 16 residues. V was pared by 5 bases and J by 5 bases, with 14 bases of the junction left unmatched. Germline V CDR1 and CDR2: MDHEN, SYDVKM. This CDR3 is CASSTIQQGFRYGYTF. The CDR3 bases are TGTGCCAGCAGTACAATTCAACAGGGGTTTCGGTATGGCTACACCTTC.

The chain joins TRBV9 to TRBJ2-2, with D possibly TRBD2 on 5 matching bases. Deletions cut 4 bases from V and 5 bases from J, with 15 bases between. The germline V gene has CDR1 SGDLS and CDR2 YYNGEE. The CDR3 runs to 15 residues. The CDR3 bases are TGTGCCAGCAGCCCCCGGGATGGGGAGACCGGGGAGCTGTTTTTT. Its protein is CASSPRDGETGELFF.

The table lists this clone with a count of one. The chain carries TRBV27 and TRBJ2-7, with 7 bases matching TRBD2. V lost 3 bases, J lost 0 bases, and 5 bases stayed unmatched. The CDR3 sequence is 15 residues long. The V gene's germline CDR1 is MNHEY and CDR2 SMNVEV (reference sequence). The CDR3 spells CASSFAGRSSYEQYF. The CDR3 DNA reads as TGTGCCAGCAGTTTCGCCGGGAGGAGCTCCTACGAGCAGTACTTC.

The chain couples TRBV9 to TRBJ1-5; D is possibly TRBD1 (5 bases). Trimming removed 4 bases from V and 7 bases from J, with 12 bases in between. The CDR3 is 13 residues long. The V gene's germline CDR1 is SGDLS and CDR2 YYNGEE. DNA for the CDR3: TGTGCCAGCAGCCGTGGGGGGGACCAGCCCCAGCATTTT. This sequence encodes CASSRGGDQPQHF.

The V call is TRBV30, the J call TRBJ1-2; no firm D call. V was cut by 0 bases and J by 12 bases, with 17 bases left in between. Germline V gene lookup returns CDR1 GTSNPN and CDR2 SVGIG (reference sequence). CDR3 size: 13 residues. CDR3 residues: CAWSVRQAGPDTF. The CDR3 region has the DNA TGTGCCTGGAGTGTACGGCAAGCTGGGCCTGACACCTTC.

The rearrangement links TRBV18 to TRBJ2-3, with D possibly being TRBD1 (6 bases). The germline gives CDR1 KGHSH, CDR2 LQKENI. CDR3 length equals 12 residues. V lost 6 bases and J lost 4, with 8 bases in between. In DNA, the CDR3 is TGTGCCAGCTCCCACAGGGCAGATACGCAGTATTTT. Residues: CASSHRADTQYF.

The V gene is TRBV5-1, the J gene TRBJ1-2; 7 bases agree with TRBD1. The germline gives CDR1 SGHRS, CDR2 YFSETQ. J lost 3 bases, V lost 4 bases, and 9 bases had no gene match. This CDR3 comprises 15 residues. The CDR3 region is CASSDPRDSYYGYTF. The CDR3 DNA follows: TGCGCCAGCAGCGACCCTCGGGACAGCTACTATGGCTACACCTTC.

The rearrangement joins TRBV7-2 to TRBJ2-1, with D hard to call. Germline CDR1 is SGHTA and CDR2 is FQGNSA. CDR3 length: 16 residues. V was cut by 4 bases and J by 5 bases, with 18 bases left in between. In DNA form, the CDR3 reads TGTGCCAGCAGCTCGAACGGGCCGAGAGTTAACAATGAGCAGTTCTTC. This sequence encodes CASSSNGPRVNNEQFF.

This clone was observed once. The genes are TRBV4-1 and TRBJ2-7, with 8 bases aligning to TRBD2. This CDR3 is built from 15 residues. The J segment lost 3 bases and the V segment lost 1 base, leaving 5 bases of the junction unmatched. The germline CDR1 and CDR2 sequences are MGHRA and YSYEKL. The CDR3: CASSQVAGLVYEQYF. The CDR3 nucleotides are TGCGCCAGCAGCCAAGTAGCGGGGCTAGTCTACGAGCAGTACTTC.

The V call is TRBV5-1, the J call TRBJ1-2; D perhaps matches TRBD1 (5 bases). Germline V lookup: CDR1 SGHRS, CDR2 YFSETQ. The CDR3 covers 13 residues. V lost 4 bases and J 8 bases, leaving 15 bases between the germline ends. The CDR3 spells CASSPETVLGYTF. CDR3 in DNA: TGCGCCAGCAGCCCGGAGACAGTGCTAGGCTACACCTTC.

The chain links TRBV6-1 to TRBJ1-1; no firm D call. The germline V and J ends were trimmed by 1 base and 3 bases, with 3 bases remaining between them. Germline CDR1 and CDR2: MNHNS and SASEGT. The CDR3 loop spans 12 amino acids. This chain's CDR3 is CASSEVDTEAFF. DNA for the CDR3: TGTGCCAGCAGTGAAGTCGACACTGAAGCTTTCTTT.

V usage is TRBV28 and J usage is TRBJ2-1; 7 bases align to TRBD2. Germline values: CDR1 MDHEN, CDR2 SYDVKM. This CDR3 is built from 17 residues. After removal of 5 bases from V and 8 bases from J, the junction contained 18 bases not matched to a gene. CDR3 protein: CASSPPLAGVGPYEQFF. The CDR3 nucleotides read TGTGCCAGCAGTCCGCCCCTCGCGGGAGTGGGACCCTATGAGCAGTTCTTC. The variable domain in full, completed from reference TRBV28 and TRBJ2-1, reads DVKVTQSSRYLVKRTGEKVFLECVQDMDHENMFWYRQDPGLGLRLIYFSYDVKMKEKGDIPEGYSVSREKKERFSLILESASTNQTSMYLCASSPPLAGVGPYEQFFGPGTRLTVL.

The chain carries TRBV30 and TRBJ2-2; D could derive from TRBD1 or TRBD2 (6 bases each). CDR3 length: 12 residues. Germline CDR1 reads GTSNPN; CDR2 reads SVGIG (reference sequence). V was shortened by 3 bases and J by 6 bases, with 8 bases between the two germline ends. The CDR3 is CAWRRGAGELFF. The CDR3 DNA is TGTGCCTGGAGAAGGGGGGCCGGGGAGCTGTTTTTT.

The genes are TRBV7-9 and TRBJ1-2; possible D gene TRBD1, 5 bases. V was pared by 4 bases and J by 2 bases, with 8 bases between. Germline V gives CDR1 SEHNR, CDR2 FQNEAQ (reference sequence). The CDR3 has 13 residues. For the CDR3, the DNA is TGTGCCAGCAGCTACGGGACCAACTATGGCTACACCTTC. This gives the protein CASSYGTNYGYTF.

This clone was seen only a few times. Here the CDR3 DNA reads TGTGCCAGCAGCCCCGCGAACACCGGGGAGCTGTTTTTT. Residues: CASSPANTGELFF. The chain combines TRBV7-2 with TRBJ2-2; unclear D gene. The CDR3 totals 13 residues. The germline V and J ends were trimmed by 5 bases and 0 bases, with 4 bases remaining between them. Germline lookup yields CDR1 SGHTA and CDR2 FQGNSA.